Each of the 14 T cell receptor beta chains below was sequenced from the same sample in a study of cytomegalovirus exposure and HLA in healthy donors. Primers: 60 Vbeta forward and 13 Jbeta reverse. Assay used: immunoSEQ multiplex PCR; TCRdb lists only in-frame clones, some missing. The sample contains around 160,000 clones, roughly 66% of which appear only once. Input material: PBMCs. The receptors were gathered from a woman between 18 and 29 years old in good health and CMV-seronegative.

A few counts support this clone. The chain uses TRBV18 and TRBJ2-1, with TRBD2 matching over 7 bases. This CDR3 is built from 20 residues. Germline values: CDR1 KGHSH, CDR2 LQKENI. J lost 4 bases, V lost 1 base, and 19 bases had no gene match. CDR3 coding DNA: TGTGCCAGCTCACCACGTGACAGAGCGGGACCCATTGAGATATACAATGAGCAGTTCTTC. Protein sequence: CASSPRDRAGPIEIYNEQFF.

The V and J genes are TRBV27 and TRBJ2-5; a possible D gene is TRBD2 (6 bases). In germline, CDR1 is MNHEY, CDR2 SMNVEV (reference sequence). The CDR3 has 13 amino acids. The V end lost 3 bases, the J end lost 4 bases, and 9 bases lay between the germline ends. The CDR3 nucleotides read TGTGCCAGCAGTTTTAGGGGAGGAGAGACCCAGTACTTC. Amino acid sequence: CASSFRGGETQYF.

In this sample, this clone turned up a few times. This chain joins TRBV7-8 and TRBJ2-5; TRBD1 matches 10 bases. Per germline, CDR1 SGHVS and CDR2 FQNEAQ. The V segment lost 5 bases and the J segment 4 bases; nucleotides outside the gene matches: 1. The CDR3 sequence is 13 residues long. The CDR3 is CASSRDRGETQYF. The CDR3 coding sequence is TGTGCCAGCAGCCGGGACAGGGGAGAGACCCAGTACTTC. Combining the CDR3 with reference TRBV7-8 and TRBJ2-5 gives the whole variable domain GAGVSQSPRYKVAKRGQDVALRCDPISGHVSLFWYQQALGQGPEFLTYFQNEAQLDKSGLPSDRFFAERPEGSVSTLKIQRTQQEDSAVYLCASSRDRGETQYFGPGTRLLVL.

J is TRBJ2-7 and V is TRBV5-6; TRBD1 is a possible D gene (5 bases). This CDR3 spans 13 amino acids. The germline CDR1 and CDR2 sequences are SGHDT and YYEEEE. Trimming took off 3 bases at V and 5 bases at J, with 12 bases between the two ends. The CDR3 here is CASSWSTVNEQYV. In DNA form, the CDR3 reads TGTGCCAGCAGCTGGTCGACAGTTAACGAGCAGTACGTC.

In this sample, this clone turned up once. The chain couples TRBV5-4 to TRBJ1-2; 9 positions match TRBD1. The CDR3 runs 17 residues. V gave up 0 bases and J gave up 3 bases; unmatched junction bases: 9. Looked up from germline, CDR1 is SGHNT and CDR2 is YYREEE (reference sequence). The CDR3 nucleotides are TGTGCCAGCAGCTTGGGAGGCAGGAGACAGGGGGACTATGGCTACACCTTC. This encodes CASSLGGRRQGDYGYTF.

The gene calls are TRBV27 and TRBJ2-1, with 9 positions matching TRBD2. V trimming: 8 bases; J trimming: 0 bases; junction bases outside the gene matches: 8. Germline CDR1 and CDR2: MNHEY and SMNVEV (reference sequence). The CDR3 runs to 16 residues. The CDR3 is CASGGGGAHSYNEQFF. CDR3 nucleotides: TGTGCCAGCGGGGGCGGGGGGGCCCACTCCTACAATGAGCAGTTCTTC.

J is TRBJ1-2 and V is TRBV5-6, with D maybe TRBD1 (5 bases). Trimming pared 7 bases from V and 3 bases from J, leaving 16 bases between. Germline values: CDR1 SGHDT, CDR2 YYEEEE. The CDR3 has 14 amino acids. The chain's CDR3 is CASRPAGNHYGYTF. The DNA for the CDR3 is TGTGCCAGCCGACCCGCAGGGAATCACTATGGCTACACCTTC.

This chain connects TRBV29-1 to TRBJ2-3; the match to TRBD2 covers 11 bases. This CDR3 is 14 amino acids long. Germline CDR1 SQVTM, CDR2 ANQGSEA. The junction had 1 base not matched to a gene; V was cut back by 4 bases and J by 1 base. The CDR3 is CSVGGLAGTDTQYF. CDR3 nucleotides: TGCAGCGTTGGGGGACTAGCGGGCACAGATACGCAGTATTTT.

V is TRBV28 and J is TRBJ2-7, with D maybe TRBD1 (6 bases). Germline V gene sequence: CDR1 MDHEN, CDR2 SYDVKM. The CDR3 runs 12 residues. The V end lost 10 bases, the J end lost 3 bases, and 13 bases lay between the germline ends. CDR3 protein: CAITGSNYEQYF. The CDR3 nucleotides are TGTGCCATTACAGGGTCAAACTACGAGCAGTACTTC.

V usage is TRBV7-9 and J usage is TRBJ2-5; TRBD2 matches at 9 bases. This CDR3 spans 16 amino acids. J gave up 0 bases and V 2 bases, and 4 bases lay outside the gene matches. Germline assignment: CDR1 SEHNR and CDR2 FQNEAQ (reference sequence). CDR3 loop: CASSLMSSGNQETQYF. DNA for the CDR3: TGTGCCAGCAGCTTAATGTCTAGCGGGAACCAAGAGACCCAGTACTTC.

The rearrangement links TRBV19 to TRBJ1-3; no clear D. The germline V gene encodes CDR1 LNHDA and CDR2 SQIVND (reference sequence). The CDR3 loop spans 14 amino acids. The V and J ends lost 5 bases and 0 bases respectively, with 8 bases between them. Written as DNA, the CDR3 is TGTGCCAGTAGTGAGTTCGGCTCTGGAAACACCATATATTTT. This sequence encodes CASSEFGSGNTIYF.

The V gene is TRBV5-4, the J gene TRBJ2-3; D gene ambiguous. Germline CDR1 is SGHNT and CDR2 is YYREEE (reference sequence). The CDR3 runs to 13 residues. Trimming cost V 1 base and J 1 base, with 4 bases left between them. The CDR3 DNA follows: TGTGCCAGCAGCTTGACTGGCACAGATACGCAGTATTTT. Its translation: CASSLTGTDTQYF.

CDR3 in DNA: TGTGCCAGCACGCGGGGACGCTTTGATGGAAACACCATATATTTT. It yields the protein CASTRGRFDGNTIYF. The chain carries TRBV6-1 and TRBJ1-3; possible D gene TRBD1, 5 bases. V lost 7 bases and J 3 bases, leaving 16 bases between the germline ends. Germline V lookup: CDR1 MNHNS, CDR2 SASEGT. CDR3 length equals 15 residues.

This clone has a handful of counts. V gene TRBV5-5 combines with J gene TRBJ1-2, with TRBD1 matching 7 bases. The V gene end was trimmed by 6 bases and the J gene end by 8 bases; junction bases not matched to a gene: 10. The V gene's germline CDR1 is SGHKS and CDR2 YYEKEE (reference sequence). CDR3 size: 13 residues. CDR3 region: CASTQGQSYGYTF. The CDR3, as DNA: TGTGCCAGCACCCAGGGACAGTCCTACGGCTACACCTTC.